This TCR beta chain was retrieved from a study of shared clonotypes between healthy human individuals. CDR1 is SGHRS, CDR2 YFSETQ, per germline. Germline trimming cut 2 bases from V and 1 base from J; bases unmatched to any gene: 7. The CDR3 loop spans 17 amino acids. The method was immunoSEQ multiplex PCR; TCRdb's version includes in-frame clones alone and lacks a portion of them. This sample yields over 2 million clones, of which 85% to 95% are seen a single time; more than 0.1% belongs to the top ten. The TCR sequence derives from a man aged 18 to 30 in good health. The chain employs TRBV5-1 and TRBJ2-3, with TRBD2 matching over 10 bases. The sequenced sample consisted of naive CD4+ T cells sorted from blood. As for subset: CD45RA+ positively selected. The CDR3 region is CASSLRASGGGTDTQYF. Written as DNA, the CDR3 is TGCGCCAGCAGCTTACGGGCTAGCGGGGGCGGCACAGATACGCAGTATTTT.